The sequence of this T cell receptor beta chain was determined in a study of monozygotic twins with cystic fibrosis. Turning to the study itself: Approximately 3 micrograms of fragmented DNA underwent around 16 PCR cycles for library preparation.

Generated by immunoSEQ multiplex PCR, the TCRdb table keeps only in-frame clones and is missing some. The data hold about 35,000 clones, with just over 65% observed a single time. This sequence was found in a girl aged 10 to 17 with cystic fibrosis. Sequencing was performed on blood.

CDR3 DNA sequence: TGTGCCAGCAGTCAATTAGACAGGATCAAAACTGAAGCTTTCTTT. Its translation is CASSQLDRIKTEAFF. The V call is TRBV6-5, the J call TRBJ1-1, with D perhaps TRBD1 (6 bases). The CDR3 runs to 15 residues. Deletions cut 5 bases from V and 5 bases from J, with 18 bases between. Germline values: CDR1 MNHEY, CDR2 SVGAGI.